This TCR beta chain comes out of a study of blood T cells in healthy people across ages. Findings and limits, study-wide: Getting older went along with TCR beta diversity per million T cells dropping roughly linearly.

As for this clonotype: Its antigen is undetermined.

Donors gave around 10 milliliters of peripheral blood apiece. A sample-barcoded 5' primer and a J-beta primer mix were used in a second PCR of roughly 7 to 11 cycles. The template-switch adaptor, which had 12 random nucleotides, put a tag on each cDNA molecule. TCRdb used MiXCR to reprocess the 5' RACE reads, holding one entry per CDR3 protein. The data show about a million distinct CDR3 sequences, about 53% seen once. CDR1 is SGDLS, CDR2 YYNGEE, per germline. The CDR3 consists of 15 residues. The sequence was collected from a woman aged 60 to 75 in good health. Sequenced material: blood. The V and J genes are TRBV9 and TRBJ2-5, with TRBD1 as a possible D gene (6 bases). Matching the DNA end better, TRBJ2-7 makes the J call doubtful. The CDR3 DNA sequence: TGTGCCAGCAGCGTAGGACAGGTGTCGATGGGCGAGCAGTACTTC. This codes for CASSVGQVSMGEQYF.